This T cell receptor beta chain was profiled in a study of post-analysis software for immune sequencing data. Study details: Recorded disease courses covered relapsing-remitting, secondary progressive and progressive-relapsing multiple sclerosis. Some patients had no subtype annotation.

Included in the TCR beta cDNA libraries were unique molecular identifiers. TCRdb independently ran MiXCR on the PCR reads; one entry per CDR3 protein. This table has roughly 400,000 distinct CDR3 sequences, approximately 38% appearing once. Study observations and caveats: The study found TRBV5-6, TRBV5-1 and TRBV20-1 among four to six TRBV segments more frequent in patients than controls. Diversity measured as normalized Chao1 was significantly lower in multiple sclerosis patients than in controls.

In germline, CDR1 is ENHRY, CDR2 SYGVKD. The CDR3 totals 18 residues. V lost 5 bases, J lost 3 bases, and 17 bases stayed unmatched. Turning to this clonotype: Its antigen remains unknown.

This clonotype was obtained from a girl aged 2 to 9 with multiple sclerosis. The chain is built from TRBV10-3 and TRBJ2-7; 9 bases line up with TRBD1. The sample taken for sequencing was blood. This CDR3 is CAISSGTGRPSGNYEQYF. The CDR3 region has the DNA TGTGCCATCAGTTCCGGGACAGGGAGGCCTAGCGGCAACTACGAGCAGTACTTC.